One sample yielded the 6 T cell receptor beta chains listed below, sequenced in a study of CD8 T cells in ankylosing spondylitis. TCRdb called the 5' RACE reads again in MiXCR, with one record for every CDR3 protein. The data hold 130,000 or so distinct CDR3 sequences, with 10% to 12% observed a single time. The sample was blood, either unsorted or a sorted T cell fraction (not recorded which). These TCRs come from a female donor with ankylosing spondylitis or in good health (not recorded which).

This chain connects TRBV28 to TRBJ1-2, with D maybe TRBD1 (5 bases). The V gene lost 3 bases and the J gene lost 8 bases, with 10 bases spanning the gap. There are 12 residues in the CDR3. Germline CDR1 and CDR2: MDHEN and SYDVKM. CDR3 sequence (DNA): TGTGCCAGCAGTTTCCGGGGGATCGGCTACACCTTC. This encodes CASSFRGIGYTF.

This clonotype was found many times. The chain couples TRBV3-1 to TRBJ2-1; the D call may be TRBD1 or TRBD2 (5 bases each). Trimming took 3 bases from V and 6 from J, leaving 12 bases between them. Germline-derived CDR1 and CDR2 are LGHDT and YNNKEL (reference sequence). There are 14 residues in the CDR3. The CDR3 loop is CASSHSGRTNEQFF. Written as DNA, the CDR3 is TGTGCCAGCAGCCACTCGGGACGGACCAATGAGCAGTTCTTC.

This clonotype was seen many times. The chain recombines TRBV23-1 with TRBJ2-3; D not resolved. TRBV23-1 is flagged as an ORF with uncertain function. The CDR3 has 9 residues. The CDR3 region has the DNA TGCGCTACAAAAGATACGCAGTATTTT. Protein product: CATKDTQYF.

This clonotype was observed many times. CDR3 nucleotide sequence: TGTGCCAGCAGCCGAACGTCCAGTGAAGCTTTCTTT. Protein: CASSRTSSEAFF. The chain joins TRBV4-2 to TRBJ1-1; no clear D gene. CDR1 LGHNA and CDR2 YNFKEQ come from the germline V gene. The ends were cut back, 4 bases at V and 7 bases at J, with 10 bases in the middle. CDR3 length: 12 amino acids.

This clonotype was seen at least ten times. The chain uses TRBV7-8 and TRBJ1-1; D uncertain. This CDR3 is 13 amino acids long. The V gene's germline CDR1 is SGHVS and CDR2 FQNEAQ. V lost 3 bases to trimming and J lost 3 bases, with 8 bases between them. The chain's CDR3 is CASSLATHTEAFF. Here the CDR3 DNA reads TGTGCCAGCAGCTTGGCCACCCACACTGAAGCTTTCTTT.

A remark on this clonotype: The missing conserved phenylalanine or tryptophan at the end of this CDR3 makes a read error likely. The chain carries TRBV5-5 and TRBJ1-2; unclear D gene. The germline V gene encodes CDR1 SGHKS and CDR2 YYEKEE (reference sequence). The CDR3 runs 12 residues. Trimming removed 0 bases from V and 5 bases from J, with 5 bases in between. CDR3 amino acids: CASSLGGYGYTL. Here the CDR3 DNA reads TGTGCCAGCAGCTTGGGGGGATATGGCTACACCTTG.